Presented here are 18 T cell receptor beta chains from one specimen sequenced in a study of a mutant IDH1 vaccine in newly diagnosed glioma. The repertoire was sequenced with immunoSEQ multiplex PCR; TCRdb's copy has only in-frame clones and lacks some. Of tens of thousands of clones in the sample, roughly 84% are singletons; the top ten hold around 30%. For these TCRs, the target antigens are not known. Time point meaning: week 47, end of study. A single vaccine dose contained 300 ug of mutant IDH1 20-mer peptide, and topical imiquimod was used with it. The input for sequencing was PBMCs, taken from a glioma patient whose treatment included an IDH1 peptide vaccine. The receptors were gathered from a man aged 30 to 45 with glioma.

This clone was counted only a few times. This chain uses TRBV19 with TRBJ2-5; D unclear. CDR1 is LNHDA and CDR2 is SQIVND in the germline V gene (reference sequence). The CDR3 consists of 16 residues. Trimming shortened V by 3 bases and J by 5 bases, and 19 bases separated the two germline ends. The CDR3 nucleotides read TGTGCCAGTAGTATGAAGGGTGACGGCGGTCTGGAGACCCAGTACTTC. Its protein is CASSMKGDGGLETQYF.

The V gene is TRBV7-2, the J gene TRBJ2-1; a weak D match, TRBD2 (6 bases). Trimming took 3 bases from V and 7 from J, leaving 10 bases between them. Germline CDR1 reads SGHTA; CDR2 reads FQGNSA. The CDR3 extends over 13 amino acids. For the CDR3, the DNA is TGTGCCAGCAGCTTGGAGGGCCCTAATGAGCAGTTCTTC. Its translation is CASSLEGPNEQFF.

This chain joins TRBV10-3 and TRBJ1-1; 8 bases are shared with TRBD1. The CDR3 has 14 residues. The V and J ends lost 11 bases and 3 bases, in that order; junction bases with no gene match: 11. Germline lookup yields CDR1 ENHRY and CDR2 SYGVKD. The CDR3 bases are TGTGCCTCCTGGACAGGGTCAAGGTACACTGAAGCTTTCTTT. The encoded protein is CASWTGSRYTEAFF.

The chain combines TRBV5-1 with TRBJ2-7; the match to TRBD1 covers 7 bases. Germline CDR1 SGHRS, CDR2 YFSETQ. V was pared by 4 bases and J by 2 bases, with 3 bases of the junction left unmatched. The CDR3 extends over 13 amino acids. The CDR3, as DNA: TGCGCCAGCAGCATCGGGACAGCCTACGAGCAGTACTTC. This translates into CASSIGTAYEQYF.

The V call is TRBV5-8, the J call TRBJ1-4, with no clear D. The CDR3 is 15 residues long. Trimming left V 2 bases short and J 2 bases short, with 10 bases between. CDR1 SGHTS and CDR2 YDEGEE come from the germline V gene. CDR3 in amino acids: CASSLFTATNEKLFF. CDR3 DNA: TGTGCCAGCAGCTTATTCACAGCTACTAATGAAAAACTGTTTTTT.

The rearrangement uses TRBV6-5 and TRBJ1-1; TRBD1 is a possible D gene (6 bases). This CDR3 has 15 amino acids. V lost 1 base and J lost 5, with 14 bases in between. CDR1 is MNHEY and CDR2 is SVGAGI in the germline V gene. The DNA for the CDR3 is TGTGCCAGCAGTTACTTTTCAGGGGATGGAACTGAAGCTTTCTTT. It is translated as CASSYFSGDGTEAFF.

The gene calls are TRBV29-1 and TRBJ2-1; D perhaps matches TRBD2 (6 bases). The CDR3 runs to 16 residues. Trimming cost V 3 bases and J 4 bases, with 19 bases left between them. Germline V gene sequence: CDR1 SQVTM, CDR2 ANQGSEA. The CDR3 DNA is TGCAGCGTTGATGGAGGTCGGGACTCCCAATACAATGAGCAGTTCTTC. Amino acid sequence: CSVDGGRDSQYNEQFF.

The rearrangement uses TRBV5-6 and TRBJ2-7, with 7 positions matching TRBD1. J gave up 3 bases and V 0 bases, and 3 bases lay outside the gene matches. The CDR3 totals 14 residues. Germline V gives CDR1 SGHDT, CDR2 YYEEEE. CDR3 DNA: TGTGCCAGCAGCTTGGCGACAGGGCTCTACGAGCAGTACTTC. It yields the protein CASSLATGLYEQYF.

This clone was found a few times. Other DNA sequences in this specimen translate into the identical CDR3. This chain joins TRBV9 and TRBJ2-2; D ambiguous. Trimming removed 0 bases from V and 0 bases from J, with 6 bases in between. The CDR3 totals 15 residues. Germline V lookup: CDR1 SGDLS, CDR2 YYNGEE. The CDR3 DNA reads TGTGCCAGCAGCGTAGGGATGACGAACACCGGGGAGCTGTTTTTT. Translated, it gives CASSVGMTNTGELFF.

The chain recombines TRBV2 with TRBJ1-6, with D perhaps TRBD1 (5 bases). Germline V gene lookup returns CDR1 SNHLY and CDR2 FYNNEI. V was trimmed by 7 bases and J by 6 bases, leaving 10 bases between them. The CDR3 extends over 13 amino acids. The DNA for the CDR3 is TGTGCCAGCACGACAGTTGCTAATTCACCCCTCCACTTT. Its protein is CASTTVANSPLHF. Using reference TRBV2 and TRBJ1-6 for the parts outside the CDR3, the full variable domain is EPEVTQTPSHQVTQMGQEVILRCVPISNHLYFYWYRQILGQKVEFLVSFYNNEISEKSEIFDDQFSVERPDGSNFTLKIRSTKLEDSAMYFCASTTVANSPLHFGNGTRLTVT.

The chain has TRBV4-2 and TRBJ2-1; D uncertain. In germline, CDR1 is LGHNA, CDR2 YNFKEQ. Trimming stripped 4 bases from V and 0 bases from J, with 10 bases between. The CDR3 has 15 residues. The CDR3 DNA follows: TGTGCCAGCAGCCGCGCGATTAGCTCCTACAATGAGCAGTTCTTC. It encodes CASSRAISSYNEQFF.

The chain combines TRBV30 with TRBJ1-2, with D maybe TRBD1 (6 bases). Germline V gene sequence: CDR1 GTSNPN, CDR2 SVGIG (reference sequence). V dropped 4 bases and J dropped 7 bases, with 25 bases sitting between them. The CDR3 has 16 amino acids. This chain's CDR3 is CAWNNFWEGGSPGYTF. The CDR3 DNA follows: TGTGCCTGGAACAATTTTTGGGAGGGGGGTTCACCTGGCTACACCTTC.

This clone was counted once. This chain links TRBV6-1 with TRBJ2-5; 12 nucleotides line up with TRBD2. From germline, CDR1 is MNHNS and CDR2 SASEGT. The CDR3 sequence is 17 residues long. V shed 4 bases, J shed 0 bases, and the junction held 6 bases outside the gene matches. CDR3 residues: CASSGILAGGYQETQYF. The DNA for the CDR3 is TGTGCCAGCAGTGGGATACTAGCGGGGGGCTACCAAGAGACCCAGTACTTC.

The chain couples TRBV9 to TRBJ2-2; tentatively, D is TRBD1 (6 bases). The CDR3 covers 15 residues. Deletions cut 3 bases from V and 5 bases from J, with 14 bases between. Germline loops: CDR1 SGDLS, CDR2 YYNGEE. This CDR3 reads CASSAPGQLTGELFF. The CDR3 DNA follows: TGTGCCAGCAGCGCACCGGGACAACTGACCGGGGAGCTGTTTTTT.

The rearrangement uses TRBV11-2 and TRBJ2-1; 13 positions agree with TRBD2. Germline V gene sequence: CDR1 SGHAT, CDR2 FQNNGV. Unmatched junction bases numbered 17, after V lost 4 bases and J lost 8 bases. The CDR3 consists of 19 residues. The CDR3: CASSSWNVPGLAGIDEQFF. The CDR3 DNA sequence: TGTGCCAGCAGCTCCTGGAACGTACCGGGACTAGCGGGAATTGATGAGCAGTTCTTC.

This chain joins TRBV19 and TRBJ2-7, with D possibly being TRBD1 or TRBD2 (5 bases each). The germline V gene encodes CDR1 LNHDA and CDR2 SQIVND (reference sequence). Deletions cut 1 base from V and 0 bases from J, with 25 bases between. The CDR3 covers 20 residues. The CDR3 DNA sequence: TGTGCCAGTAGTATAGGAGTGTACAAGGGTGGAGCAGGGAGCTCCTACGAGCAGTACTTC. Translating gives CASSIGVYKGGAGSSYEQYF.

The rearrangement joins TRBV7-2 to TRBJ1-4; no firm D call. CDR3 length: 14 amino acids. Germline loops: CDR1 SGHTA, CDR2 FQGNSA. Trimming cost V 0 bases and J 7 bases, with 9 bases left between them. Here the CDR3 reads CASSLAANSEKLFF. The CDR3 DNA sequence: TGTGCCAGCAGCTTAGCGGCAAACTCTGAAAAACTGTTTTTT.

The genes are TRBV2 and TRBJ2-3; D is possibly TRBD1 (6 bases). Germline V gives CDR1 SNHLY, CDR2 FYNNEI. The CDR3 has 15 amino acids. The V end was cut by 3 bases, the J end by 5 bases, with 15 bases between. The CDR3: CASSEVQGSGDTQYF. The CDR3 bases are TGTGCCAGCAGTGAGGTTCAGGGGTCGGGAGATACGCAGTATTTT. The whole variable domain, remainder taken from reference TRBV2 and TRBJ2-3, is EPEVTQTPSHQVTQMGQEVILRCVPISNHLYFYWYRQILGQKVEFLVSFYNNEISEKSEIFDDQFSVERPDGSNFTLKIRSTKLEDSAMYFCASSEVQGSGDTQYFGPGTRLTVL.